This record concerns one T cell receptor beta chain sequence. The data derive from a study of blood T cells in healthy people across ages. Using a J-beta primer mix together with a sample-barcoded 5' primer, a second PCR was run for about 7 to 12 cycles. TCRdb called the 5' RACE reads again in MiXCR, with one record for every CDR3 protein. The top ten clones hold roughly 7% of a sample with around 1.5 million distinct CDR3 sequences, approximately 60% of them seen once. J was trimmed by 1 base and V by 1 base; bases with no gene match: 6. The CDR3 spans 16 residues. Germline lookup yields CDR1 SGHTA and CDR2 FQGNSA.

The origin of this receptor is a man aged 18-30 years in good health. The chain combines TRBV7-2 with TRBJ2-7; TRBD2 aligns across 8 bases. The sequenced material came from blood. CDR3 in DNA: TGTGCCAGCAGCTTAGTTGGTAGCGGGGCGTCCTACGAGCAGTACTTC. It specifies CASSLVGSGASYEQYF.